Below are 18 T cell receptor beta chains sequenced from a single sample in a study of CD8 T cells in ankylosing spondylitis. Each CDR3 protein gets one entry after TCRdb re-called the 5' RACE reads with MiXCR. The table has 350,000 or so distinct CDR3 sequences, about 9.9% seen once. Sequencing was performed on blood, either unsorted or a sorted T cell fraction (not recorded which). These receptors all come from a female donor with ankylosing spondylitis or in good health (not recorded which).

This CDR3 reads CASSINSPSYEQYF. CDR3 DNA: TGCGCCAGCAGCATCAACAGTCCGTCCTACGAGCAGTACTTC. The gene calls are TRBV5-1 and TRBJ2-7; unclear D gene. Trimming removed 4 bases from V and 1 base from J, with 12 bases in between. Germline V lookup: CDR1 SGHRS, CDR2 YFSETQ. This CDR3 contains 14 residues. The variable domain in full, with the rest retrieved from reference TRBV5-1 and TRBJ2-7, is KAGVTQTPRYLIKTRGQQVTLSCSPISGHRSVSWYQQTPGQGLQFLFEYFSETQRNKGNFPGRFSGRQFSNSRSEMNVSTLELGDSALYLCASSINSPSYEQYFGPGTRLTVT.

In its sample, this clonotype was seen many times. CDR3 sequence (DNA): TGCGCCAGCAGCTGGGGACAGAGATCCTACGAGCAGTACTTC. This codes for CASSWGQRSYEQYF. The chain joins TRBV5-1 to TRBJ2-7; 7 bases agree with TRBD1. V lost 3 bases to trimming and J lost 1 base; unmatched junction nucleotides: 4. The CDR3 totals 14 residues. Germline V lookup: CDR1 SGHRS, CDR2 YFSETQ.

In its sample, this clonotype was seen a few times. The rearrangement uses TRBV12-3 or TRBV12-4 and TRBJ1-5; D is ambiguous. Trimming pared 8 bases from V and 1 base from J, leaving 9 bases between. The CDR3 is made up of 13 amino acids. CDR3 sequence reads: CASGLGSNQPQHF. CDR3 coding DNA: TGTGCCAGCGGCCTTGGAAGCAATCAGCCCCAGCATTTT.

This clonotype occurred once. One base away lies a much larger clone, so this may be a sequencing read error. The CDR3 DNA follows: TGTGCTTGTGGACTTTCCGGGGCGGGTGGCTACACCTTC. Translating it yields CACGLSGAGGYTF. This sequence joins TRBV12-5 and TRBJ1-2; tentatively, D is TRBD1 (5 bases). The CDR3 spans 13 residues. The germline V gene has CDR1 LGHNT and CDR2 FRNRAP.

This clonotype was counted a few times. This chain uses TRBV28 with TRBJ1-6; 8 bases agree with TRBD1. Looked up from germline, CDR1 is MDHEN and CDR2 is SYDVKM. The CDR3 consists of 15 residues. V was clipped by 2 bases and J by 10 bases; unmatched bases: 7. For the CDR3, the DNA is TGTGCCAGCAGTTTAGGTAGCAGGGGGCAATCACCCCTCCACTTT. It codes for CASSLGSRGQSPLHF.

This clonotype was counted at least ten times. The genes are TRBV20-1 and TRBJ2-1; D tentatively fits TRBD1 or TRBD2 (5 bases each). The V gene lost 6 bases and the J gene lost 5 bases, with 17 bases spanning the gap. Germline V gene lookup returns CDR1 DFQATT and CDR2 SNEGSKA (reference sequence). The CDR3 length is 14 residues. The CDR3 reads CSAVGRRGDNEQFF. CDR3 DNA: TGCAGTGCCGTGGGACGAAGAGGGGACAATGAGCAGTTCTTC.

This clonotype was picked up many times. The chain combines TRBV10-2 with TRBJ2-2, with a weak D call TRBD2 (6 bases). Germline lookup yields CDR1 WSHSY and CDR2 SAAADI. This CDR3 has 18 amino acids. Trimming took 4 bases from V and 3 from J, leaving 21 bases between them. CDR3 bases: TGCGCCAGCAGTGCAATCCCGACGGGACTGAGACACACCGGGGAGCTGTTTTTT. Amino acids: CASSAIPTGLRHTGELFF.

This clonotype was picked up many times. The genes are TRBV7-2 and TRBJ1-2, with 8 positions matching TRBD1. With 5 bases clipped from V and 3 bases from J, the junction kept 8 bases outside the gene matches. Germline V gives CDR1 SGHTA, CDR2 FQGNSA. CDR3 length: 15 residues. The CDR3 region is CASSKDRVNYYGYTF. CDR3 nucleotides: TGTGCCAGCAGCAAGGACAGGGTGAATTACTATGGCTACACCTTC.

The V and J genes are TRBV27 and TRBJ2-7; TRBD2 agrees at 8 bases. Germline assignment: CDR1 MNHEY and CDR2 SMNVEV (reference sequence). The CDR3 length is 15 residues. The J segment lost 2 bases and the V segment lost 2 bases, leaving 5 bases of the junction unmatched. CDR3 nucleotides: TGTGCCAGCAGTTTAAGCGGGGGAAGACCCTACGAGCAGTACTTC. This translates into CASSLSGGRPYEQYF.

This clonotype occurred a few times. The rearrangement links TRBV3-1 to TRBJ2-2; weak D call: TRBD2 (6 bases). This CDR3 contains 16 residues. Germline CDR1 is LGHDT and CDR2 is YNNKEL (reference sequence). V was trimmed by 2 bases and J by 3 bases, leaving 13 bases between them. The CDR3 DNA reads TGTGCCAGCAGCCAATACGGGACTCAGGACACCGGGGAGCTGTTTTTT. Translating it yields CASSQYGTQDTGELFF. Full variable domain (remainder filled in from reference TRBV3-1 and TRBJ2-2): DTAVSQTPKYLVTQMGNDKSIKCEQNLGHDTMYWYKQDSKKFLKIMFSYNNKELIINETVPNRFSPKSPDKAHLNLHINSLELGDSAVYFCASSQYGTQDTGELFFGEGSRLTVL.

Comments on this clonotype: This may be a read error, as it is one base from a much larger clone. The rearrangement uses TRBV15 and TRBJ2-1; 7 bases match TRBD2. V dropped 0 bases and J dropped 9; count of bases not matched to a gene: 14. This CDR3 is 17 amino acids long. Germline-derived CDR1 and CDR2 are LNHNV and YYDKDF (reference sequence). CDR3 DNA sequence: TGTGCCACCAGCAGAGATGCCATGTGCGGGAGTGGAGTTGAGCAGTTCTTC. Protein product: CATSRDAMCGSGVEQFF.

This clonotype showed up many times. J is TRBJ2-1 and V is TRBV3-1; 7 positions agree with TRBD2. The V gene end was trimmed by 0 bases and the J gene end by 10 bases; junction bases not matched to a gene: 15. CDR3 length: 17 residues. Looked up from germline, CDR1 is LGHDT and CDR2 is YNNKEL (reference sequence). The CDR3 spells CASSQEPAEKRGQEQFF. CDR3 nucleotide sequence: TGTGCCAGCAGCCAAGAACCCGCCGAGAAGCGGGGTCAAGAGCAGTTCTTC.

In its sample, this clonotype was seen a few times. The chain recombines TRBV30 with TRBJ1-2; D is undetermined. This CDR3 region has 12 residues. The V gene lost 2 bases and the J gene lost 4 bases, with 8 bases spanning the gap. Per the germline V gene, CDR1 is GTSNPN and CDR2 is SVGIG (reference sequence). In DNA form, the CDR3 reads TGTGCCTGGAGTCCCACGGGCTATGGCTACACCTTC. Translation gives CAWSPTGYGYTF.

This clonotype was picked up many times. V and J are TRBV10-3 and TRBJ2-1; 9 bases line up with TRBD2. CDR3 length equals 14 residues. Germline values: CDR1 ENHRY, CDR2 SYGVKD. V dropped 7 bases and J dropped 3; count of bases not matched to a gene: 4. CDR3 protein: CAIKAGGFYNEQFF. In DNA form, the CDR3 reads TGTGCCATCAAGGCGGGGGGGTTCTACAATGAGCAGTTCTTC.

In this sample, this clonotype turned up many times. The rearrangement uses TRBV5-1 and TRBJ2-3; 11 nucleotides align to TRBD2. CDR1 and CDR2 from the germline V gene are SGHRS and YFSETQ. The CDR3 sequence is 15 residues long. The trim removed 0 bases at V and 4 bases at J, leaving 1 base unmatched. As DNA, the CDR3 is TGCGCCAGCAGCTTGGTAGCGGGGGGGGCAGATACGCAGTATTTT. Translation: CASSLVAGGADTQYF.

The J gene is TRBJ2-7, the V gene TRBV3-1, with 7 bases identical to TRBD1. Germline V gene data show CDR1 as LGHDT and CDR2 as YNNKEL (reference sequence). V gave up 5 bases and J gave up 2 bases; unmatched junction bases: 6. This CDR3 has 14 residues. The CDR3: CASSVRDRPYEQYF. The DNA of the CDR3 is TGTGCCAGCAGCGTCCGGGACAGACCCTACGAGCAGTACTTC.

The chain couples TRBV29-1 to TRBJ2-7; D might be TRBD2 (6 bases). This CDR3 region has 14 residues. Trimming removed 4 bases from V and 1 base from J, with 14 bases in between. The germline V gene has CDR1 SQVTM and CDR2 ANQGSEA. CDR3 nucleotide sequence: TGCAGCGTTGTGTGGCTTCGGGGGTCCTACGAGCAGTACTTC. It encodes CSVVWLRGSYEQYF.

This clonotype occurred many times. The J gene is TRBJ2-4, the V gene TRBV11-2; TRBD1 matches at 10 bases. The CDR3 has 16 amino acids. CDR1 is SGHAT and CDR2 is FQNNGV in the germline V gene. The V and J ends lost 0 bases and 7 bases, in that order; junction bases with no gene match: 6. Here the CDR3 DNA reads TGTGCCAGCAGCTTAGATCGACAGGGGGCTTGGAACATTCAGTACTTC. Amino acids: CASSLDRQGAWNIQYF.